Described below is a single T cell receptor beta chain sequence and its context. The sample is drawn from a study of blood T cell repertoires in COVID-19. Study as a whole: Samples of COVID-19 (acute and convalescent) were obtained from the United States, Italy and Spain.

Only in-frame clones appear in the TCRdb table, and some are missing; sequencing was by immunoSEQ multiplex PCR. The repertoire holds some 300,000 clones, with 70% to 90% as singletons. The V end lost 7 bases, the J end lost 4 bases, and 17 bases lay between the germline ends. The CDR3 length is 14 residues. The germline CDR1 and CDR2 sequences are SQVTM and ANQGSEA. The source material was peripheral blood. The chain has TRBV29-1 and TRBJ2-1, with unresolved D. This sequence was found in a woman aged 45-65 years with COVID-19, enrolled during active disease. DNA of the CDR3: TGCAGCGCTCGTGGGTCGTCGACTTACAATGAGCAGTTCTTC. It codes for CSARGSSTYNEQFF.